This T cell receptor (beta chain) is from a study of blood T cells in healthy people across ages. This clonotype has a count of ten or more. Its target is unknown. Study-wide findings and caveats: Investigators viewed diversity estimates from one million T cells as underestimates, the study reported.

Using a J-beta primer mix together with a sample-barcoded 5' primer, a second PCR was run for about 6 to 11 cycles. Every sample produced at least 2.5 million CDR3-containing paired-end reads. TCRdb re-analysed the 5' RACE reads in MiXCR, keeping a single row per CDR3 protein. The repertoire holds 550,000 to 800,000 distinct CDR3 sequences, about a third seen once, with approximately 15% in the top ten. Germline V gives CDR1 SEHNR, CDR2 FQNEAQ (reference sequence). The CDR3 totals 15 residues. V lost 2 bases and J 2 bases, leaving 11 bases between the germline ends. The TCR comes from a woman older than 75 in good health. The sequencing sample was made of blood. The chain joins TRBV7-9 to TRBJ2-3; D is ambiguous. This chain's CDR3 is CASSLYGFDTDTQYF. CDR3 nucleotides: TGTGCCAGCAGCTTATATGGGTTTGACACAGATACGCAGTATTTT. Filled out from reference TRBV7-9 and TRBJ2-3, the complete variable domain reads DTGVSQNPRHKITKRGQNVTFRCDPISEHNRLYWYRQTLGQGPEFLTYFQNEAQLEKSRLLSDRFSAERPKGSFSTLEIQRTEQGDSAMYLCASSLYGFDTDTQYFGPGTRLTVL.